Below are 28 T cell receptor beta chains sequenced from a single sample in a study of monozygotic twins with inflammatory bowel disease. No DNA is given; TCRdb re-called the 5' RACE reads and lists each CDR3 protein once. This sample contains hundreds of thousands of distinct CDR3 sequences. The sample taken for sequencing was blood. The receptor set was obtained from a human donor with ulcerative colitis or Crohn's disease, or a healthy co-twin of an affected twin (not recorded which).

The chain joins TRBV20-1 to TRBJ1-2; with no DNA, the TCRdb D assignment of TRBD1 cannot be verified. CDR1 and CDR2 from the germline V gene are DFQATT and SNEGSKA (reference sequence). The CDR3 contains 13 residues. The CDR3 loop is CSAGRIANYGYTF.

The genes are TRBV24-1 and TRBJ2-1; absent DNA, TCRdb's TRBD1 call cannot be checked. The CDR3 totals 16 residues. Germline V gene data show CDR1 as KGHDR and CDR2 as SFDVKD. CDR3 loop: CATSDSAGTVYNEQFF.

The J gene is TRBJ2-5, the V gene TRBV9; TCRdb selects TRBD1, and the lack of DNA leaves this call unchecked. The CDR3 has 12 amino acids. Germline CDR1 SGDLS, CDR2 YYNGEE. The CDR3 region is CASSAGGETQYF.

The V and J genes are TRBV18 and TRBJ2-1; absent DNA, TCRdb's TRBD2 call cannot be checked. The germline V gene has CDR1 KGHSH and CDR2 LQKENI. The CDR3 extends over 21 amino acids. The CDR3 is CASSPLLLASGAISSYNEQFF.

The chain is built from TRBV29-1 and TRBJ1-2; the TCRdb D gene call, TRBD1, has no DNA to confirm it. Germline loops: CDR1 SQVTM, CDR2 ANQGSEA. This CDR3 has 15 residues. CDR3 residues: CSVVGTRTGNSGYTF.

The chain has TRBV5-1 and TRBJ1-2; the D gene TCRdb calls, TRBD1, cannot be checked with no DNA. Germline values: CDR1 SGHRS, CDR2 YFSETQ. This CDR3 has 18 amino acids. CDR3 loop: CASSLKLAGGNFNYGYTF.

The chain uses TRBV12-3 or TRBV12-4 and TRBJ2-1; as DNA is missing, the TRBD1 call by TCRdb cannot be tested. The length of the CDR3 is 15 residues. CDR3 in amino acids: CASNPGQGFYNEQFF.

The chain recombines TRBV6-5 with TRBJ1-1. Germline CDR1 is MNHEY and CDR2 is SVGAGI. The CDR3 consists of 14 residues. The CDR3 spells CASSLIGGGWEAFF.

The gene calls are TRBV12-3 or TRBV12-4 and TRBJ2-5. The CDR3 spans 11 residues. The CDR3 here is CASSFQETQYF.

The CDR3 protein is CASSPLGEFTEAFF. The J gene is TRBJ1-1, the V gene TRBV28; TCRdb picks TRBD1, but there is no DNA to check that call. This CDR3 is 14 amino acids long. Germline assignment: CDR1 MDHEN and CDR2 SYDVKM.

CDR3 sequence: CASSAEANEQFF. The chain carries TRBV5-1 and TRBJ2-1. This CDR3 region has 12 residues. The germline gives CDR1 SGHRS, CDR2 YFSETQ.

The chain recombines TRBV7-2 with TRBJ1-4; TCRdb calls TRBD1, which cannot be checked without DNA. CDR3 length: 14 amino acids. Germline-derived CDR1 and CDR2 are SGHTA and FQGNSA. CDR3: CASSLLGVGEKLFF.

This sequence joins TRBV7-3 and TRBJ2-1; there is no DNA to check the TCRdb D call of TRBD1. Germline V gives CDR1 SGHTA, CDR2 FQGTGA. The CDR3 covers 15 residues. The CDR3 here is CASSLMGASYNEQFF.

The chain joins TRBV18 to TRBJ2-7; without DNA, the TCRdb call of TRBD1 cannot be checked. The CDR3 is made up of 14 amino acids. Germline loops: CDR1 KGHSH, CDR2 LQKENI. CDR3 sequence: CASRRDRANYEQYF.

The genes are TRBV6-5 and TRBJ1-2. Germline V gives CDR1 MNHEY, CDR2 SVGAGI. The CDR3 length is 11 residues. CDR3 region: CASSYYGLYTF.

The chain joins TRBV11-1 to TRBJ2-1; TCRdb's D call of TRBD2 is untestable without DNA. There are 19 residues in the CDR3. Germline V gene sequence: CDR1 SGHAT, CDR2 FQDESV (reference sequence). The CDR3 reads CASSLVTSGSLSSYNEQFF.

This CDR3 is CASSLLRVDTQYF. This sequence joins TRBV7-2 and TRBJ2-3. The CDR3 covers 13 residues. Germline CDR1 and CDR2: SGHTA and FQGNSA.

The chain employs TRBV9 and TRBJ2-1; TCRdb proposes TRBD2, but this gene call is untestable without DNA. CDR1 is SGDLS, CDR2 YYNGEE, per germline. This CDR3 comprises 14 residues. CDR3 region: CASSVASSGGEQFF.

The V and J genes are TRBV9 and TRBJ1-1. The CDR3 runs 13 residues. Per the germline V gene, CDR1 is SGDLS and CDR2 is YYNGEE. The CDR3 loop reads CASSVWGNTEAFF.

The chain is built from TRBV4-1 and TRBJ2-7; TCRdb's assignment of TRBD2 cannot be checked, as there is no DNA. This CDR3 contains 16 residues. From germline, CDR1 is MGHRA and CDR2 YSYEKL. The CDR3 loop reads CASSQDRGLAGYEQYF.

The rearrangement joins TRBV28 to TRBJ2-7; TCRdb gives TRBD2 as the D gene, but with no DNA this cannot be confirmed. CDR1 MDHEN and CDR2 SYDVKM come from the germline V gene. The CDR3 has 15 residues. This CDR3 reads CASRKRGGAGLEQYF.

The chain has TRBV5-6 and TRBJ2-5. This CDR3 contains 12 residues. CDR1 and CDR2 from the germline V gene are SGHDT and YYEEEE. CDR3 amino acids: CASSLGLETQYF. The full variable domain, in which reference TRBV5-6 and TRBJ2-5 provide the parts outside the CDR3, is DAGVTQSPTHLIKTRGQQVTLRCSPKSGHDTVSWYQQALGQGPQFIFQYYEEEERQRGNFPDRFSGHQFPNYSSELNVNALLLGDSALYLCASSLGLETQYFGPGTRLLVL.

The chain is built from TRBV4-3 and TRBJ2-1; TCRdb's D gene call, TRBD1, goes unchecked for lack of DNA. The length of the CDR3 is 15 residues. Germline V gene lookup returns CDR1 LGHNA and CDR2 YSLEER. The CDR3 protein is CASSPEGGAYNEQFF.

This rearrangement joins TRBV6-5 to TRBJ1-3; the TRBD1 assignment by TCRdb is unverifiable without DNA. The CDR3 runs 16 residues. Germline V gene data show CDR1 as MNHEY and CDR2 as SVGAGI. The CDR3 here is CASSYHSTGAGNTIYF.

The chain is built from TRBV6-5 and TRBJ1-1. CDR3 length equals 16 residues. Germline lookup yields CDR1 MNHEY and CDR2 SVGAGI. The CDR3 sequence is CASSYLQGSVVFEAFF.

The chain has TRBV2 and TRBJ2-2; there is no DNA to check the TCRdb D call of TRBD1. Germline assignment: CDR1 SNHLY and CDR2 FYNNEI. The CDR3 has 16 amino acids. This chain's CDR3 is CASSRDRGLGTGELFF. The full variable domain, rest sourced from reference TRBV2 and TRBJ2-2, is EPEVTQTPSHQVTQMGQEVILRCVPISNHLYFYWYRQILGQKVEFLVSFYNNEISEKSEIFDDQFSVERPDGSNFTLKIRSTKLEDSAMYFCASSRDRGLGTGELFFGEGSRLTVL.

The CDR3 sequence: CASSRRTSGGQETQYF. This chain links TRBV4-2 with TRBJ2-5; checking the TCRdb D call of TRBD2 is not possible without DNA. The CDR3 totals 16 residues. CDR1 is LGHNA and CDR2 is YNFKEQ in the germline V gene.

The rearrangement links TRBV7-2 to TRBJ1-1; TCRdb lists TRBD1, though no DNA is available to test this call. CDR1 and CDR2 from the germline V gene are SGHTA and FQGNSA. The CDR3 sequence is 14 residues long. The CDR3 loop reads CASSFRQENTEAFF.